The T cell receptor (beta chain) described here comes from a study of shared clonotypes between healthy human individuals. Study results and limitations: The low donor count limited represented genetic and exposure-history diversity.

To note about this clone: Antigen specificity is unknown.

Germline CDR1 KGHSH, CDR2 LQKENI. Germline trimming cut 1 base from V and 6 bases from J; bases unmatched to any gene: 6. CDR3 length: 14 amino acids. Using immunoSEQ multiplex PCR, the repertoire was profiled, and TCRdb retains in-frame clones only, with some absent. This table has 2 million to 2.5 million clones, 80% to 95% appearing once. Material for sequencing was naive CD4+ T cells from PBMCs. As for subset: CD45RA+ positively selected. The TCR sequence derives from a man between 18 and 35 years old in good health. Some clones in this sample may be carry-over from other donors' samples. The rearrangement uses TRBV18 and TRBJ2-7; 7 positions match TRBD2. CDR3 residues: CASSPQRDGVEQYF. The CDR3 DNA sequence: TGTGCCAGCTCACCACAGCGGGACGGAGTCGAGCAGTACTTC.